Below, 9 T cell receptor beta chains from the same sample are listed, as sequenced in a study of cytomegalovirus exposure and HLA in healthy donors. This PCR relied on a set of 60 Vbeta primers and 13 Jbeta primers. Clones were read by immunoSEQ multiplex PCR, and TCRdb kept only the in-frame ones, dropping some. Here the sample spans about 160,000 clones, around four fifths being singletons. The sample comprised PBMCs. The receptors were sampled from a man aged 25-45 years in good health and CMV-seronegative.

The chain has TRBV6-6 and TRBJ2-1; the match to TRBD1 covers 9 bases. This CDR3 is 16 amino acids long. Trimming removed 2 bases from V and 8 bases from J; junction bases left unmatched: 10. Germline V gene data show CDR1 as MNHNY and CDR2 as SVGAGI (reference sequence). The CDR3 coding sequence is TGTGCCAGCAGTTACCACGACAGGGGGAGAGATGATGAGCAGTTCTTC. It is translated as CASSYHDRGRDDEQFF.

This chain joins TRBV7-2 and TRBJ2-7; TRBD1 matches 9 bases. This CDR3 contains 15 residues. J was trimmed by 2 bases and V by 6 bases; bases with no gene match: 8. The germline CDR1 and CDR2 sequences are SGHTA and FQGNSA. The CDR3: CASRPIRDRAYEQYF. The CDR3 nucleotides read TGTGCCAGCAGACCTATACGGGACAGGGCCTACGAGCAGTACTTC. Using reference TRBV7-2 and TRBJ2-7 for the parts outside the CDR3, the full variable domain is GAGVSQSPSNKVTEKGKDVELRCDPISGHTALYWYRQSLGQGLEFLIYFQGNSAPDKSGLPSDRFSAERTGGSVSTLTIQRTQQEDSAVYLCASRPIRDRAYEQYFGPGTRLTVT.

The chain uses TRBV6-5 and TRBJ1-6; 12 bases fit TRBD1. The V segment lost 6 bases and the J segment 10 bases; nucleotides outside the gene matches: 4. The CDR3 has 14 amino acids. Germline values: CDR1 MNHEY, CDR2 SVGAGI. The CDR3 nucleotides are TGTGCCAGCAGGTCCGGGACAGGGGGCTCACCCCTCCACTTT. It translates to CASRSGTGGSPLHF.

CDR3 DNA sequence: TGTGCCAGCAGCCCCGTCGGACAGGGCTCTGGCTACACCTTC. Encoded protein: CASSPVGQGSGYTF. The chain combines TRBV7-3 with TRBJ1-2, with 8 bases identical to TRBD1. Germline lookup yields CDR1 SGHTA and CDR2 FQGTGA. The CDR3 loop spans 14 amino acids. V lost 5 bases to trimming and J lost 7 bases; unmatched junction nucleotides: 9. Full variable domain (outside the CDR3, taken from reference TRBV7-3 and TRBJ1-2): GAGVSQTPSNKVTEKGKYVELRCDPISGHTALYWYRQSLGQGPEFLIYFQGTGAADDSGLPNDRFFAVRPEGSVSTLKIQRTERGDSAVYLCASSPVGQGSGYTFGSGTRLTVV.

The chain has TRBV30 and TRBJ2-1, with D hard to call. Deletions cut 2 bases from V and 0 bases from J, with 11 bases between. The length of the CDR3 is 15 residues. The germline V gene has CDR1 GTSNPN and CDR2 SVGIG (reference sequence). This CDR3 is CAWSRLRSSYNEQFF. CDR3 bases: TGTGCCTGGAGTCGGCTACGGAGCTCCTACAATGAGCAGTTCTTC.

This rearrangement joins TRBV15 to TRBJ1-4; D gene uncertain. The CDR3 sequence is 14 residues long. V shed 8 bases and J shed 7 bases, with 17 bases lying between them. CDR1 LNHNV and CDR2 YYDKDF come from the germline V gene (reference sequence). CDR3 loop: CATQIRSGGEKLFF. CDR3 DNA: TGTGCCACCCAAATCCGCAGTGGTGGTGAAAAACTGTTTTTT.

The CDR3 is CATSRGGGSSYNEQFF. For the CDR3, the DNA is TGTGCCACCAGCAGGGGCGGCGGGAGCTCCTACAATGAGCAGTTCTTC. This chain connects TRBV15 to TRBJ2-1; TRBD2 matches at 7 bases. The CDR3 has 16 residues. Germline V gene sequence: CDR1 LNHNV, CDR2 YYDKDF (reference sequence). V dropped 3 bases and J dropped 0; count of bases not matched to a gene: 5.

The chain has TRBV10-3 and TRBJ1-5, with D perhaps TRBD1 (5 bases). V was cut by 3 bases and J by 5 bases, with 5 bases left in between. From germline, CDR1 is ENHRY and CDR2 SYGVKD. This CDR3 comprises 12 residues. CDR3 DNA: TGTGCCATCAGTGAACAGGATCAGCCCCAGCATTTT. This sequence encodes CAISEQDQPQHF.

This clone appeared once. This chain uses TRBV2 with TRBJ1-2; TRBD1 agrees at 10 bases. Germline V CDR1 and CDR2: SNHLY, FYNNEI. The J segment lost 4 bases and the V segment lost 6 bases, leaving 8 bases of the junction unmatched. The CDR3 has 15 amino acids. The CDR3 loop is CASSSETGGVYGYTF. For the CDR3, the DNA is TGTGCCAGCAGCTCCGAGACAGGGGGCGTCTATGGCTACACCTTC.